This T cell receptor (beta chain) was identified in a study of T-cell reconstitution after alpha-beta-depleted transplantation in children. Whole-study findings and limits: It was newly produced T cells that mostly accounted for T-cell counts and diversity one year after transplant. TCRbeta diversity was high at day 60 in some patients (a result of surviving recipient T cells and thymic progenitors). Expanded graft clones numbering several hundred reportedly gave rise to alpha-beta T cells about two months after transplant.

Details on this clonotype: Its antigen is unidentified.

This sample's TCRbeta library carried unique molecular identifier barcodes. TCRdb recomputed calls from the PCR reads with MiXCR, one row per CDR3 protein. The data contain 900,000 or so distinct CDR3 sequences, about 16% of them seen just once; the ten biggest clones take up 5%. This specimen was PBMCs, mostly from graft donor cells, taken 360 days after TCRalphabeta/CD19-depleted stem cell transplant. This receptor was obtained from a male patient aged 10 to 17 who had a stem cell transplant for acute lymphoblastic leukemia, so the T cells may come from the graft donor.

DNA for the CDR3: TGCGCCAGCAGCTTGTACGGGTATAACAATGAGCAGTTCTTC. This gives the protein CASSLYGYNNEQFF. This rearrangement joins TRBV5-1 to TRBJ2-1; D unresolved. V was trimmed by 1 base and J by 5 bases, leaving 10 bases between them. Per the germline V gene, CDR1 is SGHRS and CDR2 is YFSETQ. This CDR3 comprises 14 residues.